This T cell receptor beta chain was sequenced in a study of shared clonotypes between healthy human individuals (TCRdb year 2020). Turning to the overall study: The cohort comprised a couple of women and a few men aged 18 to 49 years. To estimate repertoire size and how much clonotype sharing occurs between individuals, the study deeply sequenced the blood TCR repertoires of about 5 healthy adults. For each donor, CD4 naive and CD4 memory were each run on three plates, CD8 naive on two plates, and CD8 memory on one plate. Libraries were prepared and TCR repertoires were sequenced by different laboratories using diverse techniques, in order to increase sequencing depth and limit assay-specific biases. Between about 0.8 and 9 billion PBMCs per donor were obtained by leukapheresis.

The donors were healthy, HIV-negative adults with no recently reported acute infections or vaccinations. Only Caucasian adults living in Nashville, Tennessee, USA were represented among the donors. CD4+ T cells were enriched through magnetic negative selection, after which naive cells were positively selected on CD45RA and the remaining negative fraction served as the memory subset. After blood collection by leukapheresis, PBMCs were isolated using Ficoll-Histopaque density gradient centrifugation and then cryopreserved in the vapor phase of liquid nitrogen. Analytical flow cytometry was used to check the purity and quantity of each magnetically sorted T cell population. Genomic DNA was isolated from every sorted fraction and measured by UV absorbance on a Nanodrop 2000c. The paper as a whole reports these results and caveats: When several donors were compared, the shared fraction of clonotypes was about 5% for naive CD4, 3.5% to 4% for naive CD8, roughly 2.5% for memory CD4, and less than 0.45% for memory CD8. Incomplete sequencing was indicated by rarefaction of sorted-subset datasets, despite the large sequencing depth. Larger estimated clonotype richness was generally found for naive subsets than for memory subsets. Because the study included a small number of donors, the genetic and exposure-history diversity represented was limited. Compared with non-shared clonotypes, the clonotypes found in all four sorted-subset donors had higher generation probabilities. Based on pairwise subsampling, the degree of clonotype sharing among donors was expected to be affected by sequencing depth. Only blood was sampled, and tissue TCR repertoires likely differ from those in blood.

As concerns this clone: This clone's antigen is unknown. No much larger clone exists at a distance of one base, and base qualities are not known.

CDR1 MDHEN and CDR2 SYDVKM are derived from the germline V gene. CDR3 length: 13 amino acids, cysteine to phenylalanine. The only DNA kept is the CDR3, 39 bases in frame from the first base. Using the deep immunoSEQ assay, multiplex PCR amplified TCR CDR3 regions from genomic DNA. Extracted genomic DNA from each cell subset was distributed evenly across all wells of several immunoSEQ 96-well plates, and each plate was treated as a replicate. For sorted subsets, each replicate PCR was loaded with approximately 200 ng genomic DNA, equivalent to about 30,000 T cell genomes. Purified libraries were measured with a Qubit 3.0 fluorometer, size-checked on a Bioanalyzer 2100, and measured again with the KAPA Library Quantification kit. A separate single-read 150-cycle Illumina NextSeq 550 flow cell was used to sequence each immunoSEQ 96-well plate. The source study handled its data this way. Because the immunoSEQ output included only junctional sequences and no quality scores, the filtering could not be the same as the filtering used for full-length reads. Sequences were annotated with PyIR, a Python wrapper for IgBLAST v1.9, and V/J genes and CDR3 were assigned using IMGT germline references. Reads with weak V/J assignments (E-value above 1e-6), missing CDR3, stop codons, out-of-frame junctions, or ambiguous translated residues were removed. V3J clonotypes were defined as sequences sharing an identical inferred V gene, J gene, and CDR3 amino acid sequence. Percentage overlap between repertoires was computed as shared unique clonotypes divided by the size of the smaller repertoire. Repertoire richness was assessed with RTK rarefaction, the Chao1 estimator, and Recon v2.1 estimates of unobserved clonotypes. Generation probabilities were computed with OLGA for all TCRbeta clonotypes obtained by the gDNA method from four donors. Here the immuneACCESS table is served through TCRdb, limited to in-frame sequences with V and J called. Missing clones are a known gap in these copies; in checked studies unresolved V genes cover under half, and the rest lacks a known reason. That table gives V, J and clone size, and the DNA gave D and trimming. Counted in this sample were hundreds of thousands of clones; approximately 75% of them appeared once. In total, the top ten clones hold roughly 1.8% of the sample.

The receptor was derived from a woman in her 30s in good health. Sequenced material: memory CD4+ T cells sorted from blood. Taken with the paper, the label for cell subset or site translates to: CD45RA-negative fraction. The chain is encoded by TRBV28 joined to TRBJ1-1; 6 matching bases give a weak D call of TRBD1. CDR3 loop: CSFYSGVNTEAFF. The sequenced DNA: TGTTCCTTTTATTCAGGGGTTAACACTGAAGCTTTCTTT. With all but the CDR3 taken from the reference TRBV28 and TRBJ1-1 genes, the full variable domain is: DVKVTQSSRYLVKRTGEKVFLECVQDMDHENMFWYRQDPGLGLRLIYFSYDVKMKEKGDIPEGYSVSREKKERFSLILESASTNQTSMYLCSFYSGVNTEAFFGQGTRLTVV.